Included here is one T cell receptor beta chain sequence, with context. The data stem from a study of cytomegalovirus exposure and HLA in healthy donors. These donors were members of the roughly 130-subject validation cohort, a group separate from the approximately 680-subject first cohort. Clones were sequenced by immunoSEQ multiplex PCR, and TCRdb holds only the in-frame ones, with some missing. The sample yields more than 90,000 clones, about 87% seen once. Between the trimmed V and J ends, which lost 4 bases and 0 bases, there was a span of 11 bases. The germline V gene has CDR1 SGHTS and CDR2 YDEGEE. CDR3 length: 14 residues.

The sample taken for sequencing was PBMCs. The receptor comes from a young man in good health and CMV-seronegative. The chain carries TRBV5-8 and TRBJ2-7, with D possibly being TRBD1 (6 bases). CDR3 nucleotide sequence: TGTGCCAGCAGCCTTACAGGGAGCTCCTACGAGCAGTACTTC. This gives the protein CASSLTGSSYEQYF.